The present entry profiles one T cell receptor beta chain with its context. The target antigen is unknown. The repertoire was sequenced with immunoSEQ multiplex PCR; TCRdb's copy has only in-frame clones and lacks some. The sample shows more than 85,000 clones, 75% to 90% of them seen only once. The V gene's germline CDR1 is ENHRY and CDR2 SYGVKD. The CDR3 runs 14 residues. Trimming took 4 bases from V and 1 from J; bases not matched to a gene: 2. The sample is drawn from a study of siplizumab effects on memory and regulatory T cells. The study, taken as a whole, reports: Alloreactive CD4+ clones that could be mapped were on average approximately 69% Treg-derived with siplizumab, against 25% to 30% in controls.

The sample taken for sequencing was CD4+ T cells sorted from blood. The J gene is TRBJ2-5, the V gene TRBV10-3; 8 bases match TRBD2. The TCR was taken from a human donor in good health. CDR3 residues: CAISAGGAQETQYF. Here the CDR3 DNA reads TGTGCCATCAGTGCGGGGGGGGCCCAAGAGACCCAGTACTTC.